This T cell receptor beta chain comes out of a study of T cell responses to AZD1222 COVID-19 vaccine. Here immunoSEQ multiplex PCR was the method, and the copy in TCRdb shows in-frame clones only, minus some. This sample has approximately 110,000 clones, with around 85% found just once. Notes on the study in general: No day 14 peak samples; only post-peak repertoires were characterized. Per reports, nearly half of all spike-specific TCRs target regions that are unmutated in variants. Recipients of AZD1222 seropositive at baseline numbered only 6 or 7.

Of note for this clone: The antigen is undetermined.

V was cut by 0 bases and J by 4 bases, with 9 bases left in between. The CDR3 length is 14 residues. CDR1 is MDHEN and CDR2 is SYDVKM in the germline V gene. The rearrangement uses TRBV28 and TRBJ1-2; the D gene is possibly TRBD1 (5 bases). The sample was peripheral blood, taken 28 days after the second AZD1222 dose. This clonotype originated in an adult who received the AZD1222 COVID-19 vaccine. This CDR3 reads CASSLWQGSYGYTF. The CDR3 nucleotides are TGTGCCAGCAGTTTATGGCAGGGATCCTATGGCTACACCTTC.